Below, 12 T cell receptor beta chains from the same sample are listed, as sequenced in a study of blood T cell repertoires in COVID-19. The assay was immunoSEQ multiplex PCR, and TCRdb's table has in-frame clones only and misses some. The sample holds about 140,000 clones, about 83% seen once. Sequenced: peripheral blood. These TCRs come from a man younger than 40 with COVID-19, enrolled during active disease.

This chain connects TRBV4-1 to TRBJ1-2; TRBD1 matches 8 bases. J was trimmed by 4 bases and V by 1 base; bases with no gene match: 5. The CDR3 extends over 15 amino acids. The germline V gene has CDR1 MGHRA and CDR2 YSYEKL. The CDR3, as DNA: TGCGCCAGCAGCCAAGCGGGAACAGGGGGCTATGGCTACACCTTC. Protein: CASSQAGTGGYGYTF.

The rearrangement joins TRBV5-5 to TRBJ2-3, with D maybe TRBD1 (6 bases). Between the trimmed V and J ends, which lost 2 bases and 0 bases, there was a span of 10 bases. This CDR3 region has 15 residues. Per the germline V gene, CDR1 is SGHKS and CDR2 is YYEKEE (reference sequence). The CDR3 region has the DNA TGTGCCAGCAGCTTTTCCGGACAGAGCACAGATACGCAGTATTTT. Translated, it gives CASSFSGQSTDTQYF.

The table lists this clone with a few counts. CDR3 nucleotides: TGTGCCAGCAGTTCCAACGAGAGGATGAACACTGAAGCTTTCTTT. This translates into CASSSNERMNTEAFF. This chain joins TRBV28 and TRBJ1-1, with unresolved D. The germline gives CDR1 MDHEN, CDR2 SYDVKM. The V and J ends lost 4 bases and 0 bases respectively, with 12 bases between them. The CDR3 is made up of 15 amino acids. Using reference TRBV28 and TRBJ1-1 for the parts outside the CDR3, the full variable domain is DVKVTQSSRYLVKRTGEKVFLECVQDMDHENMFWYRQDPGLGLRLIYFSYDVKMKEKGDIPEGYSVSREKKERFSLILESASTNQTSMYLCASSSNERMNTEAFFGQGTRLTVV.

This clone appeared a few times. The chain uses TRBV11-2 and TRBJ2-1; 9 bases agree with TRBD2. This CDR3 contains 17 residues. In germline, CDR1 is SGHAT, CDR2 FQNNGV. With V trimmed by 5 bases and J by 9 bases, 17 bases remained unmatched. The chain's CDR3 is CASSPPWRTSAKGEQFF. The CDR3 DNA follows: TGTGCCAGCAGCCCCCCGTGGAGGACTAGCGCTAAGGGTGAGCAGTTCTTC.

The gene calls are TRBV25-1 and TRBJ2-6; tentatively, D is TRBD2 (6 bases). Germline assignment: CDR1 MGHDK and CDR2 SYGVNS. V lost 3 bases and J 0 bases, leaving 12 bases between the germline ends. CDR3 size: 17 residues. The chain's CDR3 is CASSDSGVGSGANVLTF. In DNA form, the CDR3 reads TGTGCCAGCAGTGATTCGGGGGTCGGCTCTGGGGCCAACGTCCTGACTTTC.

The chain combines TRBV28 with TRBJ2-5; TRBD2 aligns across 14 bases. CDR1 is MDHEN and CDR2 is SYDVKM in the germline V gene. This CDR3 spans 17 amino acids. V lost 5 bases, J lost 2 bases, and 7 bases stayed unmatched. CDR3 loop: CASSPGTSGSMQETQYF. CDR3 DNA: TGTGCCAGCAGTCCTGGGACTAGCGGGAGTATGCAAGAGACCCAGTACTTC.

The sample holds one count of this clone. V gene TRBV24-1 combines with J gene TRBJ1-2; 7 bases fit TRBD1. The CDR3 has 17 residues. V dropped 3 bases and J dropped 6; count of bases not matched to a gene: 15. Germline CDR1 KGHDR, CDR2 SFDVKD. CDR3 nucleotide sequence: TGTGCCACCAGTGATCTAAAAGCTAATACAGGGGTCGATGGCTACACCTTC. Protein sequence: CATSDLKANTGVDGYTF.

The chain recombines TRBV10-3 with TRBJ1-6, with TRBD1 matching 11 bases. V trimming: 1 base; J trimming: 7 bases; junction bases outside the gene matches: 0. The CDR3 runs to 15 residues. Germline CDR1 and CDR2: ENHRY and SYGVKD. The CDR3 DNA is TGTGCCATCAGTGAGTGGACAGGGGGCAATTCACCCCTCCACTTT. As protein: CAISEWTGGNSPLHF.

The V and J genes are TRBV7-9 and TRBJ1-1; 9 positions agree with TRBD1. This CDR3 contains 15 residues. J was trimmed by 3 bases and V by 5 bases; bases with no gene match: 7. Germline CDR1 and CDR2: SEHNR and FQNEAQ (reference sequence). The CDR3 loop reads CASSQQQGAYTEAFF. The CDR3 DNA sequence: TGTGCCAGCAGCCAACAACAGGGGGCATACACTGAAGCTTTCTTT.

This chain joins TRBV11-2 and TRBJ2-2; TRBD1 matches at 7 bases. From germline, CDR1 is SGHAT and CDR2 FQNNGV. The V gene end was trimmed by 6 bases and the J gene end by 6 bases; junction bases not matched to a gene: 13. The CDR3 covers 16 residues. The CDR3, as DNA: TGTGCCAGCAGTCCCCCCGGAGACAGGGTGGCCGGGGAGCTGTTTTTT. This sequence encodes CASSPPGDRVAGELFF.

The J gene is TRBJ1-1, the V gene TRBV4-1, with D perhaps matching TRBD1 (6 bases). CDR3 size: 15 residues. V was clipped by 3 bases and J by 10 bases, with 21 bases between them. Germline lookup yields CDR1 MGHRA and CDR2 YSYEKL. This chain's CDR3 is CASSQYLQGRLGAFF. CDR3 nucleotide sequence: TGCGCCAGCAGCCAGTACCTCCAGGGGCGTTTAGGAGCTTTCTTT.

The chain carries TRBV6-5 and TRBJ1-5; 7 bases line up with TRBD1. J lost 3 bases, V lost 10 bases, and 12 bases had no gene match. CDR3 length: 15 residues. The germline gives CDR1 MNHEY, CDR2 SVGAGI. The CDR3 nucleotides are TGTGCCACAAGTATGAACAGGGGCTTCAATCAGCCCCAGCATTTT. Its protein is CATSMNRGFNQPQHF.